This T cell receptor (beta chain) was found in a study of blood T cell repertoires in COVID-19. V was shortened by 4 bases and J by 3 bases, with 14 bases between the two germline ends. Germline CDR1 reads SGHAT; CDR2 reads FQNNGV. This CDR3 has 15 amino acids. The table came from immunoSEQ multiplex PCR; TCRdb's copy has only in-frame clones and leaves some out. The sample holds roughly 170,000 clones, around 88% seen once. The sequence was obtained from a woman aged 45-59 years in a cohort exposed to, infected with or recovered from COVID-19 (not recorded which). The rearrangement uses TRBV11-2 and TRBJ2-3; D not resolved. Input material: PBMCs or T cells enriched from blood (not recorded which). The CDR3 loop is CASSSQTKTTDTQYF. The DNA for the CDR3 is TGTGCCAGCAGCTCCCAAACTAAGACGACAGATACGCAGTATTTT.